A selection of T cell receptor beta chains follows, all from one sample in a study of blood T cell repertoires in COVID-19. The data were produced by immunoSEQ multiplex PCR, yet TCRdb's version contains in-frame clones alone and is incomplete. The sample yields 310,000 or so clones, approximately 86% seen once. The sequenced sample consisted of PBMCs or T cells enriched from blood (not recorded which). These receptor sequences come from a woman aged 18-29 years who had recovered from COVID-19. CDR3s include the opening cysteine and the closing phenylalanine or tryptophan. Each record gives: CDR3 protein, CDR3 DNA, CDR3 length, clone size, J gene, V gene, D gene. The D gene is left open where the match is weak. Clone size is shown for a subset of rows, as once, few, many or a class of expanded clone.

CDR3: CASKQVGLDGYTF; DNA: TGTGCCAGCAAGCAGGTGGGGCTAGATGGCTACACCTTC; length: 13; size: once; J: TRBJ1-2; V: TRBV6-5; D: NA
CDR3: CASSQGTSGILYGELFF; DNA: TGCGCCAGCAGCCAAGGGACTAGCGGGATTCTGTACGGGGAGCTGTTTTTT; length: 17; size: NA; J: TRBJ2-2; V: TRBV4-3; D: TRBD2
CDR3: CASSPRGTDEAFF; DNA: TGTGCCAGCTCACCACGGGGCACAGATGAAGCTTTCTTT; length: 13; size: once; J: TRBJ1-1; V: TRBV18; D: NA
CDR3: CASKGQGNQETQYF; DNA: TGTGCCAGCAAGGGACAGGGGAACCAAGAGACCCAGTACTTC; length: 14; size: NA; J: TRBJ2-5; V: TRBV5-4; D: TRBD1
CDR3: CASSQGDRGNQPQHF; DNA: TGTGCCAGCAGCCAAGGGGACAGGGGGAATCAGCCCCAGCATTTT; length: 15; size: NA; J: TRBJ1-5; V: TRBV3-1/TRBV3-2; D: TRBD1
CDR3: CASSLGAAANYGYTF; DNA: TGTGCCAGCAGCTTAGGGGCCGCAGCTAACTATGGCTACACCTTC; length: 15; size: NA; J: TRBJ1-2; V: TRBV7-9; D: NA
CDR3: CASSVGHRISGNTIYF; DNA: TGTGCCAGCAGCGTGGGACATCGGATCTCTGGAAACACCATATATTTT; length: 16; size: NA; J: TRBJ1-3; V: TRBV5-4; D: NA
CDR3: CASSLLTAGTSRPYEQYF; DNA: TGTGCCAGCAGTTTATTAACTGCCGGGACTTCTAGACCCTACGAGCAGTACTTC; length: 18; size: NA; J: TRBJ2-7; V: TRBV28; D: NA
CDR3: CASKSGAWSTEAFF; DNA: TGTGCCAGTAAGAGCGGGGCGTGGAGCACTGAAGCTTTCTTT; length: 14; size: NA; J: TRBJ1-1; V: TRBV19; D: NA
CDR3: CASSTSGTANNEQFF; DNA: TGTGCCAGTAGTACGTCCGGGACAGCAAACAATGAGCAGTTCTTC; length: 15; size: NA; J: TRBJ2-1; V: TRBV19; D: TRBD1
CDR3: CASSYITGSTEAFF; DNA: TGTGCCAGCAGTTACATAACAGGGTCCACTGAAGCTTTCTTT; length: 14; size: NA; J: TRBJ1-1; V: TRBV7-9; D: NA
CDR3: CASSRLPTSGAGHEQFF; DNA: TGCGCCAGCAGTCGACTTCCTACTAGCGGGGCGGGCCATGAGCAGTTCTTC; length: 17; size: NA; J: TRBJ2-1; V: TRBV4-1; D: TRBD2
CDR3: CATSDRTSSADTQYF; DNA: TGTGCCACCAGTGATAGGACTAGTTCGGCAGATACGCAGTATTTT; length: 15; size: NA; J: TRBJ2-3; V: TRBV24-1; D: TRBD2
CDR3: CASSIGDRDEYGYTF; DNA: TGTGCCAGCAGCATCGGTGACAGGGACGAGTATGGCTACACCTTC; length: 15; size: NA; J: TRBJ1-2; V: TRBV7-9; D: TRBD1
CDR3: CASSSGTGFNTGELFF; DNA: TGTGCCAGCAGTTCCGGGACAGGGTTTAACACCGGGGAGCTGTTTTTT; length: 16; size: NA; J: TRBJ2-2; V: TRBV6-5; D: TRBD1
CDR3: CASSPTGAPYGYTF; DNA: TGTGCCAGCAGCCCCACAGGGGCACCCTATGGCTACACCTTC; length: 14; size: few; J: TRBJ1-2; V: TRBV14; D: TRBD1
CDR3: CASSYSQEAFF; DNA: TGTGCCAGCAGTTACTCTCAGGAAGCTTTCTTT; length: 11; size: NA; J: TRBJ1-1; V: TRBV6-5; D: NA
CDR3: CASFSGLAGMRGETQYF; DNA: TGTGCCAGCTTTTCGGGACTAGCGGGAATGCGGGGAGAGACCCAGTACTTC; length: 17; size: NA; J: TRBJ2-5; V: TRBV28; D: TRBD2
CDR3: CASSLSSNQPQHF; DNA: TGTGCCAGCAGTTTAAGCAGCAATCAGCCCCAGCATTTT; length: 13; size: NA; J: TRBJ1-5; V: TRBV27; D: NA
CDR3: CASSDRVLSEKLFF; DNA: TGTGCCAGCAGTGACAGGGTGTTGTCTGAAAAACTGTTTTTT; length: 14; size: NA; J: TRBJ1-4; V: TRBV2; D: NA
CDR3: CASSPLGSPQYF; DNA: TGTGCCAGCAGCCCACTCGGGTCTCCCCAGTATTTT; length: 12; size: NA; J: TRBJ2-3; V: TRBV7-8; D: NA
CDR3: CASTLNEGGLETQYF; DNA: TGCGCCAGCACTCTGAACGAAGGGGGATTAGAGACCCAGTACTTC; length: 15; size: NA; J: TRBJ2-5; V: TRBV5-1; D: NA
CDR3: CASSSGQGHGYTF; DNA: TGTGCCAGCAGCTCGGGACAGGGCCATGGCTACACCTTC; length: 13; size: NA; J: TRBJ1-2; V: TRBV7-3; D: TRBD1
CDR3: CASSHPASGSRETQYF; DNA: TGCGCCAGCAGCCATCCAGCTAGCGGGAGCAGGGAGACCCAGTACTTC; length: 16; size: NA; J: TRBJ2-5; V: TRBV4-1; D: TRBD2
CDR3: CASSQEVRVPQHF; DNA: TGCGCCAGCAGCCAAGAGGTTAGAGTGCCCCAGCATTTT; length: 13; size: NA; J: TRBJ1-5; V: TRBV4-1; D: NA